The 20 T cell receptor beta chains presented below share a single source sample, sequenced in a study of blood T cell repertoires in COVID-19. TCRdb's copy holds only in-frame clones and misses some; the assay was immunoSEQ multiplex PCR. The sample lists around 96,000 clones; 90% to 95% were seen once. The sample comprised peripheral blood. These receptors were taken from a human donor with active COVID-19. The donor label of this sample is uncertain.

On this clone itself: The same CDR3 is also encoded by other DNA sequences in this sample. The chain recombines TRBV5-1 with TRBJ2-7; perhaps TRBD2 as D (6 bases). The germline gives CDR1 SGHRS, CDR2 YFSETQ. The CDR3 sequence is 15 residues long. V lost 8 bases, J lost 3 bases, and 21 bases lay in between. CDR3 coding DNA: TGCGCCAGTACCCTGGGTTGGGGGGAGTACTACGAGCAGTACTTC. Translated: CASTLGWGEYYEQYF.

The gene calls are TRBV5-1 and TRBJ2-1, with a tentative D call TRBD1 (5 bases). This CDR3 spans 15 amino acids. CDR1 and CDR2 (germline): SGHRS, YFSETQ. V was shortened by 5 bases and J by 4 bases, with 16 bases between the two germline ends. The CDR3 DNA is TGCGCCAGCAGAAACAGGTATGAGAATTACAATGAGCAGTTCTTC. It specifies CASRNRYENYNEQFF.

The V gene is TRBV5-4, the J gene TRBJ1-1; perhaps TRBD1 as D (5 bases). Germline CDR1 is SGHNT and CDR2 is YYREEE (reference sequence). V lost 6 bases and J 6 bases, leaving 18 bases between the germline ends. This CDR3 has 14 amino acids. The CDR3 bases are TGTGCCAGCACCCCGCAGGGAAATCCCCCTGAAGCTTTCTTT. Amino acids: CASTPQGNPPEAFF.

The J gene is TRBJ2-1, the V gene TRBV18; TRBD1 aligns across 10 bases. The CDR3 has 13 residues. Germline V CDR1 and CDR2: KGHSH, LQKENI. V shed 4 bases, J shed 6 bases, and the junction held 0 bases outside the gene matches. The CDR3 region is CASSRDRGNEQFF. CDR3 DNA sequence: TGTGCCAGCTCACGGGACAGGGGCAATGAGCAGTTCTTC.

The CDR3 DNA follows: TGTGCCAGCAGTACGGGAGTCACGGATACGCAGTATTTT. As protein: CASSTGVTDTQYF. The chain employs TRBV6-5 and TRBJ2-3, with D perhaps matching TRBD2 (6 bases). The V gene's germline CDR1 is MNHEY and CDR2 SVGAGI. Trimming removed 5 bases from V and 6 bases from J, with 12 bases in between. The CDR3 has 13 residues.

The chain is built from TRBV11-3 and TRBJ2-2; 8 nucleotides align to TRBD1. Germline V CDR1 and CDR2: SGHNT, YENEEA. The CDR3 has 17 residues. J gave up 0 bases and V 1 base, and 4 bases lay outside the gene matches. Written as DNA, the CDR3 is TGTGCCAGCAGCTTAGTGCAGGGGGCCTCGAACACCGGGGAGCTGTTTTTT. Amino acid sequence: CASSLVQGASNTGELFF.

In DNA form, the CDR3 reads TGTGCCAGCAGCAAGGACAGTGGCGAAAAACTGTTTTTT. Residues: CASSKDSGEKLFF. The V and J genes are TRBV5-4 and TRBJ1-4; TRBD1 might be the D (6 bases). Trimming left V 4 bases short and J 8 bases short, with 12 bases between. The CDR3 spans 13 residues. Per germline, CDR1 SGHNT and CDR2 YYREEE (reference sequence). Full variable domain (outside the CDR3, taken from reference TRBV5-4 and TRBJ1-4): ETGVTQSPTHLIKTRGQQVTLRCSSQSGHNTVSWYQQALGQGPQFIFQYYREEENGRGNFPPRFSGLQFPNYSSELNVNALELDDSALYLCASSKDSGEKLFFGSGTQLSVL.

The chain joins TRBV7-2 to TRBJ2-7; tentative D call: TRBD1 (5 bases). Germline CDR1 and CDR2: SGHTA and FQGNSA. V lost 1 base to trimming and J lost 4 bases, with 8 bases between them. CDR3 size: 13 residues. The chain's CDR3 is CASSLGRQYEQYF. CDR3 coding DNA: TGTGCCAGCAGCTTAGGTAGACAGTACGAGCAGTACTTC.

This clone was observed a single time. The V and J genes are TRBV5-4 and TRBJ1-1, with D tentatively TRBD1 (5 bases). CDR3 size: 13 residues. The germline CDR1 and CDR2 sequences are SGHNT and YYREEE (reference sequence). The germline V and J ends were trimmed by 0 bases and 4 bases, with 7 bases remaining between them. The CDR3 bases are TGTGCCAGCAGCTTGGACAGGCCCACTGAAGCTTTCTTT. This sequence encodes CASSLDRPTEAFF.

A note on this clone: Germline and junction disagree at one end, which may indicate a read error. The gene calls are TRBV16 and TRBJ1-2, with 7 positions matching TRBD1. The CDR3 totals 14 residues. The germline V gene encodes CDR1 KGHSY and CDR2 FQNENV. The CDR3, as DNA: TGTGCCAGCATTAACGTAACGGACAGGTTGATTCGTGCCTTC. It specifies CASINVTDRLIRAF. Based on the CDR3 plus reference TRBV16 and TRBJ1-2, the full variable domain is GEEVAQTPKHLVRGEGQKAKLYCAPIKGHSYVFWYQQVLKNEFKFLISFQNENVFDETGMPKERFSAKCLPNSPCSLEIQATKLEDSAVYFCASINVTDRLIRAFGSGTRLTVV.

V is TRBV5-4 and J is TRBJ2-5; 8 nucleotides agree with TRBD1. The CDR3 sequence is 16 residues long. Trimming removed 0 bases from V and 4 bases from J; junction bases left unmatched: 8. CDR1 and CDR2 (germline): SGHNT, YYREEE (reference sequence). The CDR3 coding sequence is TGTGCCAGCAGCTTGGGACCCTCGACAGGGGTAGAGACCCAGTACTTC. Translation: CASSLGPSTGVETQYF.

V gene TRBV6-6 combines with J gene TRBJ1-2; D is unclear. V gave up 6 bases and J gave up 3 bases, with 5 bases separating them. Germline V gene data show CDR1 as MNHNY and CDR2 as SVGAGI (reference sequence). This CDR3 region has 11 residues. The DNA of the CDR3 is TGTGCCAGCAGGACTGACTATGGCTACACCTTC. Translation gives CASRTDYGYTF.

V is TRBV9 and J is TRBJ2-2; possible D gene TRBD1, 6 bases. The length of the CDR3 is 15 residues. Germline V gene lookup returns CDR1 SGDLS and CDR2 YYNGEE. V was shortened by 2 bases and J by 2 bases, with 10 bases between the two germline ends. CDR3 in DNA: TGTGCCAGCAGCGTCGGGGACATTAACACCGGGGAGCTGTTTTTT. Protein product: CASSVGDINTGELFF.

The rearrangement joins TRBV4-1 to TRBJ1-5; 8 bases align to TRBD1. Per the germline V gene, CDR1 is MGHRA and CDR2 is YSYEKL. V shed 3 bases, J shed 5 bases, and the junction held 15 bases outside the gene matches. CDR3 length: 18 amino acids. The CDR3 nucleotides read TGCGCCAGCAGCCAGGACCCCAGGGGGCTCGGATCCGATCAGCCCCAGCATTTT. It yields the protein CASSQDPRGLGSDQPQHF.

J is TRBJ2-7 and V is TRBV7-2; 10 bases line up with TRBD1. CDR1 is SGHTA, CDR2 FQGNSA, per germline. CDR3 length: 14 amino acids. The ends lost 5 bases at V and 3 bases at J; junction bases unmatched: 4. CDR3 in DNA: TGTGCCAGCAGCCCAAGGACAGGGGGCTACGAGCAGTACTTC. Protein sequence: CASSPRTGGYEQYF. Together with reference TRBV7-2 and TRBJ2-7, the CDR3 gives the full variable domain: GAGVSQSPSNKVTEKGKDVELRCDPISGHTALYWYRQSLGQGLEFLIYFQGNSAPDKSGLPSDRFSAERTGGSVSTLTIQRTQQEDSAVYLCASSPRTGGYEQYFGPGTRLTVT.

This chain connects TRBV14 to TRBJ1-2; 8 bases are a match to TRBD1. The germline gives CDR1 SGHDN, CDR2 FVKESK. This CDR3 spans 15 amino acids. V shed 1 base, J shed 6 bases, and the junction held 7 bases outside the gene matches. The CDR3 bases are TGTGCCAGCAGCCAAGGGGAGGACAGGGCCCATGGCTACACCTTC. It yields the protein CASSQGEDRAHGYTF.

The chain carries TRBV10-2 and TRBJ2-7; 9 bases match TRBD1. Trimming removed 10 bases from V and 6 bases from J; junction bases left unmatched: 10. Germline CDR1 and CDR2: WSHSY and SAAADI. The CDR3 is 13 amino acids. CDR3 sequence (DNA): TGCGCCACCGAAGGGACAGGGAATCTCGAGCAGTACTTC. It is translated as CATEGTGNLEQYF.

The V and J genes are TRBV6-5 and TRBJ2-7, with D perhaps TRBD1 (5 bases). V was trimmed by 4 bases and J by 3 bases, leaving 16 bases between them. Germline CDR1 reads MNHEY; CDR2 reads SVGAGI. This CDR3 region has 15 residues. CDR3 sequence reads: CASSFSRQHDYEQYF. As DNA, the CDR3 is TGTGCCAGCAGTTTCTCAAGACAGCACGACTACGAGCAGTACTTC.

The rearrangement joins TRBV4-2 to TRBJ1-2, with D uncertain. Looked up from germline, CDR1 is LGHNA and CDR2 is YNFKEQ. The V gene lost 4 bases and the J gene lost 8 bases, with 11 bases spanning the gap. CDR3 length equals 12 residues. CDR3 region: CASSLEQRGYTF. DNA for the CDR3: TGTGCCAGCAGCCTAGAGCAGAGGGGCTACACCTTC.

J is TRBJ2-7 and V is TRBV20-1; 8 bases agree with TRBD2. This CDR3 has 11 amino acids. Germline values: CDR1 DFQATT, CDR2 SNEGSKA (reference sequence). V shed 6 bases and J 5 bases; nucleotides not matched to a gene: 3. The CDR3 loop reads CSAGRGNEQYF. The CDR3 DNA is TGCAGTGCCGGGAGGGGCAACGAGCAGTACTTC.